The 14 T cell receptor beta chains given below trace back to one sample, sequenced in a study of T cells after somatic rescue of genetic block. Sequencing used immunoSEQ multiplex PCR; TCRdb keeps in-frame clones, though not all of them. The data contain tens of thousands of clones, about 90% of them seen just once; the ten biggest clones take up roughly 1.7%. The specimen sequenced was peripheral blood mononuclear cells (PBMCs). The source of these receptors is a woman aged 18-29 years.

The chain's CDR3 is CASSSGGATEAFF. The CDR3 DNA reads as TGTGCCAGCAGTTCAGGGGGAGCCACTGAAGCTTTCTTT. This rearrangement joins TRBV6-5 to TRBJ1-1, with 7 bases lining up with TRBD1. Germline CDR1 and CDR2: MNHEY and SVGAGI. V lost 4 bases and J lost 4; bases outside the gene matches: 3. The CDR3 loop spans 13 amino acids.

This rearrangement joins TRBV9 to TRBJ2-1; D is perhaps TRBD2 (6 bases). Trimming left V 4 bases short and J 8 bases short, with 16 bases between. The CDR3 totals 14 residues. The germline gives CDR1 SGDLS, CDR2 YYNGEE. The CDR3 coding sequence is TGTGCCAGCAGCCTTTCGACTAGACGCGATGAGCAGTTCTTC. This translates into CASSLSTRRDEQFF.

V usage is TRBV10-1 and J usage is TRBJ2-5; 14 bases agree with TRBD2. Germline CDR1 and CDR2: WNHNN and SYGVQD (reference sequence). Germline trimming cut 2 bases from V and 2 bases from J; bases unmatched to any gene: 10. CDR3 length equals 19 residues. Written as DNA, the CDR3 is TGCGCCAGCAGTGAGCAACCATCCGGACTAGCGGGAGGTCAAGAGACCCAGTACTTC. It is translated as CASSEQPSGLAGGQETQYF.

The chain joins TRBV27 to TRBJ2-7; D is possibly TRBD1 (6 bases). The CDR3 has 13 residues. In germline, CDR1 is MNHEY, CDR2 SMNVEV (reference sequence). Trimming cost V 3 bases and J 5 bases, with 11 bases left between them. This CDR3 is CASSLNRVHEQYF. As DNA, the CDR3 is TGTGCCAGCAGTTTGAACAGGGTCCACGAGCAGTACTTC.

V usage is TRBV27 and J usage is TRBJ1-2, with TRBD1 as a possible D gene (5 bases). V lost 2 bases, J lost 8 bases, and 27 bases lay in between. Germline V gene sequence: CDR1 MNHEY, CDR2 SMNVEV (reference sequence). The CDR3 has 18 residues. The CDR3 spells CASSLQPQGSVGLRGYTF. The CDR3, as DNA: TGTGCCAGCAGTTTACAGCCCCAGGGTTCGGTGGGGTTGCGAGGCTACACCTTC.

The V gene is TRBV4-2, the J gene TRBJ1-3; D is undetermined. In germline, CDR1 is LGHNA, CDR2 YNFKEQ. Trimming removed 0 bases from V and 1 base from J, with 13 bases in between. This CDR3 contains 17 residues. The CDR3 protein is CASSQDGEGASGNTIYF. The CDR3 DNA follows: TGTGCCAGCAGCCAAGATGGGGAGGGCGCTTCTGGAAACACCATATATTTT.

This chain joins TRBV6-1 and TRBJ2-7; 7 nucleotides align to TRBD2. Germline V gene data show CDR1 as MNHNS and CDR2 as SASEGT. This CDR3 contains 14 residues. V was pared by 4 bases and J by 3 bases, with 6 bases of the junction left unmatched. The CDR3 sequence is CASSAGTTNYEQYF. CDR3 sequence (DNA): TGTGCCAGCAGTGCCGGGACTACTAACTACGAGCAGTACTTC.

This clone was observed many times. The chain carries TRBV9 and TRBJ1-1; the D is unclear. Germline loops: CDR1 SGDLS, CDR2 YYNGEE. The CDR3 consists of 13 residues. Trimming stripped 0 bases from V and 1 base from J, with 4 bases between. The CDR3 nucleotides read TGTGCCAGCAGCGTAGACAAGAACACTGAAGCTTTCTTT. Its protein is CASSVDKNTEAFF.

This chain joins TRBV5-6 and TRBJ2-1, with D perhaps matching TRBD2 (6 bases). The ends were cut back, 0 bases at V and 8 bases at J, with 21 bases in the middle. In germline, CDR1 is SGHDT, CDR2 YYEEEE. CDR3 length: 17 amino acids. The CDR3 DNA reads TGTGCCAGCAGCTTGGCTGGAGGGGCGAACCTTATGCATGAGCAGTTCTTC. Protein sequence: CASSLAGGANLMHEQFF.

V and J are TRBV7-2 and TRBJ2-7; 9 bases are shared with TRBD1. V was clipped by 3 bases and J by 3 bases; unmatched bases: 3. The length of the CDR3 is 14 residues. CDR1 and CDR2 from the germline V gene are SGHTA and FQGNSA. In DNA, the CDR3 is TGTGCCAGCAGCTTCCGGACAGGGGACTACGAGCAGTACTTC. The encoded protein is CASSFRTGDYEQYF.

This clone has only a few counts. The chain is built from TRBV11-2 and TRBJ2-1; 11 bases match TRBD2. This CDR3 region has 15 residues. Germline CDR1 is SGHAT and CDR2 is FQNNGV. V lost 5 bases to trimming and J lost 4 bases; unmatched junction nucleotides: 4. The CDR3 loop reads CASSKLAGVYNEQFF. CDR3 DNA: TGTGCCAGCAGCAAACTAGCGGGAGTTTACAATGAGCAGTTCTTC.

This chain links TRBV19 with TRBJ2-1; D is ambiguous. Trimming removed 4 bases at V and 3 bases at J, with 13 bases between. The length of the CDR3 is 15 residues. Germline-derived CDR1 and CDR2 are LNHDA and SQIVND (reference sequence). The CDR3: CASSTTYSNYNEQFF. CDR3 sequence (DNA): TGTGCCAGTAGTACTACATATTCCAACTACAATGAGCAGTTCTTC.

This chain uses TRBV28 with TRBJ2-7; D unresolved. The ends were cut back, 3 bases at V and 5 bases at J, with 5 bases in the middle. CDR3 length equals 11 residues. The germline V gene has CDR1 MDHEN and CDR2 SYDVKM. The CDR3: CASSFSHEQYF. The CDR3 DNA sequence: TGTGCCAGCAGTTTTTCCCACGAGCAGTACTTC.

This clone came up once. The genes are TRBV6-5 and TRBJ2-2; TRBD1 matches at 9 bases. The CDR3 has 13 residues. Germline V CDR1 and CDR2: MNHEY, SVGAGI. Trimming took 6 bases from V and 8 from J; bases not matched to a gene: 4. The CDR3 protein is CASRTGGRGELFF. DNA for the CDR3: TGTGCCAGCAGGACAGGGGGTAGGGGGGAGCTGTTTTTT.